This TCR beta chain comes out of a study (dated by TCRdb to about 2016). Libraries were constructed by RT-PCR. Sequenced on an Illumina MiSeq. The raw public data were reprocessed by TCRdb itself: fastp quality trimming at Q25, MiXCR clonotype calling, in-frame beta chains only. Rows matching on CDR3 protein sequence are summarized as one entry with the most common DNA and genes. This sample lists about 680,000 distinct CDR3 sequences; about 14% were detected once. The biggest ten clones account for 3.6% of the sample. This clonotype has just a few counts. No antigen is known for it. No base quality information exists; no much larger clone differs at one position. After removal of 0 bases from V and 11 bases from J, the junction retains 8 bases not matched to a gene. From the cysteine through the phenylalanine, the CDR3 covers 15 amino acids. The CDR3 DNA has 45 bases and is translated from base 1. The germline V gene specifies MNHEY as CDR1 and SVGAGI as CDR2.

The clonotype was recovered from a female donor in good health, serving as a healthy control. Input material: memory CD4+ T cells from blood. Recombination linked TRBV6-5 to TRBJ1-4; 8 bases in between match TRBD1. CDR3 region: CASSYSNQGAKKLFF. In nucleotides, the sequence is TGTGCCAGCAGTTACTCGAACCAGGGGGCGAAGAAACTGTTTTTT.